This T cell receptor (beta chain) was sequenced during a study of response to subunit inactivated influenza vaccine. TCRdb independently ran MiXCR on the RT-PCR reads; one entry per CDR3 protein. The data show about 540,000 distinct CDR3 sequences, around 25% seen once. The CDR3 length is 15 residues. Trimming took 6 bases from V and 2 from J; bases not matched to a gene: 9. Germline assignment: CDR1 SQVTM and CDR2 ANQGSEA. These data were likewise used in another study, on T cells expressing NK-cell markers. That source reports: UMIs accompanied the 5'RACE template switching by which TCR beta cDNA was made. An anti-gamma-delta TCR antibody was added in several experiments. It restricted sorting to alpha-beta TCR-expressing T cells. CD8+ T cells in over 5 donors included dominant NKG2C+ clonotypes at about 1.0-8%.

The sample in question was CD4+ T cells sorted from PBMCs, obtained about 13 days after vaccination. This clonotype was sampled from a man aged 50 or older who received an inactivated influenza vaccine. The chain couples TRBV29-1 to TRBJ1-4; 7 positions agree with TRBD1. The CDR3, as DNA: TGCAGCGTCGCTAGGACAGGCGCTACTAATGAAAAACTGTTTTTT. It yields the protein CSVARTGATNEKLFF. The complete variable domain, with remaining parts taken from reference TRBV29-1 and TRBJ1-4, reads SAVISQKPSRDICQRGTSLTIQCQVDSQVTMMFWYRQQPGQSLTLIATANQGSEATYESGFVIDKFPISRPNLTFSTLTVSNMSPEDSSIYLCSVARTGATNEKLFFGSGTQLSVL.